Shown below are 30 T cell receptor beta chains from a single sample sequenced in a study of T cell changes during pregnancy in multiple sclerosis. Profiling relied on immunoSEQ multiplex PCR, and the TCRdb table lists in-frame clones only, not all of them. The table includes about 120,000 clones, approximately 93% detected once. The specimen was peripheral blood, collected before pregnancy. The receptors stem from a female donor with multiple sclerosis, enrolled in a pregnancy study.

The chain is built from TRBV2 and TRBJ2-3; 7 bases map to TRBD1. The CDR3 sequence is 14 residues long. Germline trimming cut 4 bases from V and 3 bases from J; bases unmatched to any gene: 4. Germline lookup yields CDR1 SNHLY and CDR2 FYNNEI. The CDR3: CASSGGGGTDTQYF. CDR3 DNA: TGTGCCAGCAGTGGAGGGGGCGGTACAGATACGCAGTATTTT.

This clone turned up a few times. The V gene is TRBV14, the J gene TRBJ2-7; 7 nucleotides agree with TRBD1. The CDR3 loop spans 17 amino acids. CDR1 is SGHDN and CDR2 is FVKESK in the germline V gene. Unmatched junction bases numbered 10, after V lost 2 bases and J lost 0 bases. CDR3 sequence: CASSQSQRTGGSYEQYF. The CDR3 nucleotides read TGTGCCAGCAGCCAAAGTCAACGGACAGGAGGCTCCTACGAGCAGTACTTC.

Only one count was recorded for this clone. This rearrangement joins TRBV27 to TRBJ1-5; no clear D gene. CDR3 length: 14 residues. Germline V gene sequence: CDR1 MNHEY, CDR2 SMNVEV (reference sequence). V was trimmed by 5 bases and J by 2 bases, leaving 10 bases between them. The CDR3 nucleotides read TGTGCCAGCAGTGAGGACTTCGGCAATCAGCCCCAGCATTTT. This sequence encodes CASSEDFGNQPQHF.

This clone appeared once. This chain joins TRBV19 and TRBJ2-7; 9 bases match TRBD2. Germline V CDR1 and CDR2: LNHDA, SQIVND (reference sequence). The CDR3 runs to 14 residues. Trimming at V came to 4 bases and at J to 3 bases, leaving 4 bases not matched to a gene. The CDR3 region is CASSSSGGHYEQYF. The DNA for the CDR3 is TGTGCCAGTAGTAGTAGCGGGGGCCACTACGAGCAGTACTTC. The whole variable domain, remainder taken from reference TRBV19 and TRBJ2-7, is DGGITQSPKYLFRKEGQNVTLSCEQNLNHDAMYWYRQDPGQGLRLIYYSQIVNDFQKGDIAEGYSVSREKKESFPLTVTSAQKNPTAFYLCASSSSGGHYEQYFGPGTRLTVT.

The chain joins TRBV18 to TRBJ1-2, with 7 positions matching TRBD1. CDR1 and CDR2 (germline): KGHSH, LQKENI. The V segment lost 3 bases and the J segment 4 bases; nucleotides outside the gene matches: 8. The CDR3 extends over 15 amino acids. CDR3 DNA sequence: TGTGCCAGCTCACCGTCCGGGACAGTTAGCTATGGCTACACCTTC. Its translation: CASSPSGTVSYGYTF. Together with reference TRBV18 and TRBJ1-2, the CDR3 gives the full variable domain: NAGVMQNPRHLVRRRGQEARLRCSPMKGHSHVYWYRQLPEEGLKFMVYLQKENIIDESGMPKERFSAEFPKEGPSILRIQQVVRGDSAAYFCASSPSGTVSYGYTFGSGTRLTVV.

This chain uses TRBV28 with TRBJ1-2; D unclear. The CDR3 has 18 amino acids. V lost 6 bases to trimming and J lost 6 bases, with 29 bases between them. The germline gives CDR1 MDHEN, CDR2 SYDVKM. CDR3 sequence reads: CASSRVESLWARKHGYTF. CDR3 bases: TGTGCCAGCAGCCGCGTGGAAAGCTTGTGGGCAAGGAAGCATGGCTACACCTTC.

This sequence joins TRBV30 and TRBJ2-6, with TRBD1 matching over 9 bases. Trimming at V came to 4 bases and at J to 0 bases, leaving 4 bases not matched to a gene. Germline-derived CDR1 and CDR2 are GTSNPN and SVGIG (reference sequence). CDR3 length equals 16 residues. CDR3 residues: CAWKGQGPSGANVLTF. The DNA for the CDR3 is TGTGCCTGGAAGGGACAGGGACCCTCTGGGGCCAACGTCCTGACTTTC. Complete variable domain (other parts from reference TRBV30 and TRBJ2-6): SQTIHQWPATLVQPVGSPLSLECTVEGTSNPNLYWYRQAAGRGLQLLFYSVGIGQISSEVPQNLSASRPQDRQFILSSKKLLLSDSGFYLCAWKGQGPSGANVLTFGAGSRLTVL.

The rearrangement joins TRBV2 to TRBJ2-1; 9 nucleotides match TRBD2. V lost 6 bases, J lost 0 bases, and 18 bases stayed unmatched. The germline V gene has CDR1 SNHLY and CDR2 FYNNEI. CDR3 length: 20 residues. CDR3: CASRREQGGPSGNSYNEQFF. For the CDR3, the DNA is TGTGCCAGCAGGAGGGAACAGGGTGGGCCTAGCGGGAACTCCTACAATGAGCAGTTCTTC.

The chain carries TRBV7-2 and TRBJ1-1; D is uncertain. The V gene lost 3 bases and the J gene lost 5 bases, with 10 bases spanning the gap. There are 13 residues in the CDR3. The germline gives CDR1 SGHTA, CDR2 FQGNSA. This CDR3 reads CASSFHGTTEAFF. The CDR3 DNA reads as TGTGCCAGCAGCTTCCACGGTACTACTGAAGCTTTCTTT.

The CDR3 spells CARSEGLGAYEQYF. Written as DNA, the CDR3 is TGTGCCAGAAGCGAGGGACTGGGAGCCTACGAGCAGTACTTC. The chain is built from TRBV5-3 and TRBJ2-7, with a possible D match to TRBD2 (6 bases). TRBV5-3 is filed as an ORF, its function uncertain. V lost 4 bases, J lost 2 bases, and 13 bases lay in between. The CDR3 has 14 amino acids.

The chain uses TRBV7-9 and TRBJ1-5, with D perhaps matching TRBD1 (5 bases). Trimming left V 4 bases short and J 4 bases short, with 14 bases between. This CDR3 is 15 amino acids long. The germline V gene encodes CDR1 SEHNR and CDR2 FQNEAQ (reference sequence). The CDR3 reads CASSYGRGNNQPQHF. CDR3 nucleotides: TGTGCCAGCAGCTATGGGAGGGGAAATAATCAGCCCCAGCATTTT.

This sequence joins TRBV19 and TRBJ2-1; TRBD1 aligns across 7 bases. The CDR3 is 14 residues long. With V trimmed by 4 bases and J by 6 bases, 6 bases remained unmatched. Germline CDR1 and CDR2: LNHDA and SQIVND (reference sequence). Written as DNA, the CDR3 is TGTGCCAGTAGTAGGGAGACAGGGTCCAATGAGCAGTTCTTC. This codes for CASSRETGSNEQFF.

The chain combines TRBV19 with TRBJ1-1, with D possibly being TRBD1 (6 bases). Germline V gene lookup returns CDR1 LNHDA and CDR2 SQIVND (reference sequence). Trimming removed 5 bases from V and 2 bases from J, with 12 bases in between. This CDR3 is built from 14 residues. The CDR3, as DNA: TGTGCCAGTAGTCCGGACAGCCCAAACACTGAAGCTTTCTTT. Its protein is CASSPDSPNTEAFF. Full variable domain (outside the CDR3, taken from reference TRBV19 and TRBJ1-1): DGGITQSPKYLFRKEGQNVTLSCEQNLNHDAMYWYRQDPGQGLRLIYYSQIVNDFQKGDIAEGYSVSREKKESFPLTVTSAQKNPTAFYLCASSPDSPNTEAFFGQGTRLTVV.

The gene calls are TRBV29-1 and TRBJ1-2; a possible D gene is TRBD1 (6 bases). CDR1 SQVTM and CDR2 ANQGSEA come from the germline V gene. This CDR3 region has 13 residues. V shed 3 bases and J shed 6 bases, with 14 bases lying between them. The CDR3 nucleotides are TGCAGCGTTGATGGGTCGGGGGGCGATGGCTACACCTTC. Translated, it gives CSVDGSGGDGYTF. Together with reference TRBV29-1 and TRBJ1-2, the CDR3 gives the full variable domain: SAVISQKPSRDICQRGTSLTIQCQVDSQVTMMFWYRQQPGQSLTLIATANQGSEATYESGFVIDKFPISRPNLTFSTLTVSNMSPEDSSIYLCSVDGSGGDGYTFGSGTRLTVV.

The CDR3 loop is CASQQDNYGYTF. The CDR3 DNA sequence: TGTGCCAGTCAACAGGATAACTATGGCTACACCTTC. The gene calls are TRBV28 and TRBJ1-2; possible D gene TRBD1, 5 bases. Trimming shortened V by 9 bases and J by 1 base, and 9 bases separated the two germline ends. CDR1 and CDR2 (germline): MDHEN, SYDVKM. This CDR3 contains 12 residues.

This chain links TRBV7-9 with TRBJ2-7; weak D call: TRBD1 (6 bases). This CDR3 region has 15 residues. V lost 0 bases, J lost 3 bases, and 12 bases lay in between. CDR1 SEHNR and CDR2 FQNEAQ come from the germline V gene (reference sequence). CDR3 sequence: CASSLAGTPNYEQYF. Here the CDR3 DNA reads TGTGCCAGCAGCTTAGCCGGGACACCGAACTACGAGCAGTACTTC.

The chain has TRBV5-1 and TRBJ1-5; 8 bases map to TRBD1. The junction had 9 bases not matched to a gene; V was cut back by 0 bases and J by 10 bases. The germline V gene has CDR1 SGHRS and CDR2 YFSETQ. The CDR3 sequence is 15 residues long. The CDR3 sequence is CASSLGDRPESPQHF. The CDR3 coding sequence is TGCGCCAGCAGCTTGGGGGACAGGCCAGAATCACCCCAGCATTTT.

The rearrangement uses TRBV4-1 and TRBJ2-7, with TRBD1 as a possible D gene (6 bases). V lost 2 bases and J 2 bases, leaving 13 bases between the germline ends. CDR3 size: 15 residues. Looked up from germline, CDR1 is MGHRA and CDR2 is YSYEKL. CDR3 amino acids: CASSQFRDTTYEQYF. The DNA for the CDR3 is TGCGCCAGCAGCCAATTCCGGGACACCACCTACGAGCAGTACTTC.

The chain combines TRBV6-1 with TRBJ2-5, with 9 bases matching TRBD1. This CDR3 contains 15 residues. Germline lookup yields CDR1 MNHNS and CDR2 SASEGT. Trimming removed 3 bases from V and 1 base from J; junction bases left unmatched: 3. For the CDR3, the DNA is TGTGCCAGCAGTGAGTTGACAGGGGGCCAAGAGACCCAGTACTTC. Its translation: CASSELTGGQETQYF.

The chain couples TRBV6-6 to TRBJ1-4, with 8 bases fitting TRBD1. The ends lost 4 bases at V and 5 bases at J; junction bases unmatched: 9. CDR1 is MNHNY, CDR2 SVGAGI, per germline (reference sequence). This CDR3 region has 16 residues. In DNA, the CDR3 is TGTGCCAGCAGTTCTCCAGACAGGGGAGTGAATGAAAAACTGTTTTTT. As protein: CASSSPDRGVNEKLFF.

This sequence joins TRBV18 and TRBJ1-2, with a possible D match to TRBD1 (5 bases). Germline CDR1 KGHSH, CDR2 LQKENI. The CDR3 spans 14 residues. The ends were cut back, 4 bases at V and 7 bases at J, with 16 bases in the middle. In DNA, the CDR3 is TGTGCCAGCTCACAGGACACCCGGCTGGGTGGCTACACCTTC. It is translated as CASSQDTRLGGYTF.

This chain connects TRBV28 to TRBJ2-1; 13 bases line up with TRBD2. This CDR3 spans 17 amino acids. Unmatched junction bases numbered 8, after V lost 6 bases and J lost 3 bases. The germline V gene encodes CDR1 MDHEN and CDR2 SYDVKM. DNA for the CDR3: TGTGCCAGCAGAGGAAGGACTAGCGGGAGCCACTACAATGAGCAGTTCTTC. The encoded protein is CASRGRTSGSHYNEQFF.

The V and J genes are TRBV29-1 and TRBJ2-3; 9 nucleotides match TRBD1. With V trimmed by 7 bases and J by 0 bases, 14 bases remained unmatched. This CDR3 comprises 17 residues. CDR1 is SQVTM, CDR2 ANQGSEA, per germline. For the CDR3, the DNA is TGCAGCGCTACTCACAAAACAGGGGGCTGGAGCACAGATACGCAGTATTTT. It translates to CSATHKTGGWSTDTQYF.

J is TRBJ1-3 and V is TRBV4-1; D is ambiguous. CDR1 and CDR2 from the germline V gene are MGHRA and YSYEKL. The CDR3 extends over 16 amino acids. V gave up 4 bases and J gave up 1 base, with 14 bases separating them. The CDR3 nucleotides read TGCGCCAGCAGCCTCGGCCGGGGAGGGTCTGGAAACACCATATATTTT. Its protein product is CASSLGRGGSGNTIYF.

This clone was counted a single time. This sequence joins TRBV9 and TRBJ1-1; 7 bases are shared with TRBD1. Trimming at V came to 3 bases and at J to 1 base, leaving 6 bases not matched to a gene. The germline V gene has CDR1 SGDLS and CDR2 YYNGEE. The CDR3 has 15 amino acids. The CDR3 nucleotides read TGTGCCAGCAGCGAAACAGGGGACCCGAACACTGAAGCTTTCTTT. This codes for CASSETGDPNTEAFF. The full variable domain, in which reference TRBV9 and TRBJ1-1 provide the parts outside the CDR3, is DSGVTQTPKHLITATGQRVTLRCSPRSGDLSVYWYQQSLDQGLQFLIQYYNGEERAKGNILERFSAQQFPDLHSELNLSSLELGDSALYFCASSETGDPNTEAFFGQGTRLTVV.

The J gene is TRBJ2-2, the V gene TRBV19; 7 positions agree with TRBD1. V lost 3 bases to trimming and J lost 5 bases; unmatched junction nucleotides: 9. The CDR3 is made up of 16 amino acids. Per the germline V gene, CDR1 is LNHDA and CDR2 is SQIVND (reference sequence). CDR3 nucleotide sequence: TGTGCCAGTAGTATTTCAGGGGACAGCAAGACCGGGGAGCTGTTTTTT. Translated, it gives CASSISGDSKTGELFF.

The CDR3 nucleotides read TGTGCCAGTCGGCCCGGGACTAGCGGGAGGGCCCCCCAAGAGACCCAGTACTTC. Amino acids: CASRPGTSGRAPQETQYF. This chain links TRBV5-4 with TRBJ2-5, with 16 bases that match TRBD2. Trimming removed 8 bases from V and 1 base from J; junction bases left unmatched: 11. Germline lookup yields CDR1 SGHNT and CDR2 YYREEE (reference sequence). CDR3 size: 18 residues.

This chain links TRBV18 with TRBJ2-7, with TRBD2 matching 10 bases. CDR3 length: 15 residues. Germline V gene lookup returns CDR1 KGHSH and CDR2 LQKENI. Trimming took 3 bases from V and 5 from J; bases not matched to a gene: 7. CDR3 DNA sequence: TGTGCCAGCTCACCTCCTCCGGGACTAGCGAACGAGCAGTACTTC. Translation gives CASSPPPGLANEQYF.

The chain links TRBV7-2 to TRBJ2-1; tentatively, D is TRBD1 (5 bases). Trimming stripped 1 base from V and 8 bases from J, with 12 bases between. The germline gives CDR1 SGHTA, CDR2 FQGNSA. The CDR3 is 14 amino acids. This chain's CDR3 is CASSLGSGNDEQFF. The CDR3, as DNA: TGTGCCAGCAGCTTAGGGTCAGGGAACGATGAGCAGTTCTTC.

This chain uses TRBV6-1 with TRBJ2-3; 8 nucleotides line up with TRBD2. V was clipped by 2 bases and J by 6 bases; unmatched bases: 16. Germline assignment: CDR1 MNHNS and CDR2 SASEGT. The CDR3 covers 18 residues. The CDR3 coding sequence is TGTGCCAGCAGTGAAAGGGGCCGTCGGGGGGGGAGTACCGATACGCAGTATTTT. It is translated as CASSERGRRGGSTDTQYF.